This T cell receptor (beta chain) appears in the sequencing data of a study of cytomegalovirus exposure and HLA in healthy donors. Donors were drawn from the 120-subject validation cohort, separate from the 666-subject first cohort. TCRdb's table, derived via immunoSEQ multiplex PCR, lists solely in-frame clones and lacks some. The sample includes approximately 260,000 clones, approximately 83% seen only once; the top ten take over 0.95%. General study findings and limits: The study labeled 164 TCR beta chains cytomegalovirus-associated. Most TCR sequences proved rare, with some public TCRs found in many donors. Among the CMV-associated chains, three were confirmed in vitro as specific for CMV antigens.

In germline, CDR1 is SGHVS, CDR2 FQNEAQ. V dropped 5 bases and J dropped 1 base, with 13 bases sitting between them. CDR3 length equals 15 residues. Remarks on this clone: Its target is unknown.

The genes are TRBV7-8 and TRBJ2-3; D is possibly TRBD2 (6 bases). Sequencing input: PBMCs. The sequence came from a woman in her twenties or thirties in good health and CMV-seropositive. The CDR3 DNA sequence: TGTGCCAGCAGCCGTAGCGGTACTCGCACAGATACGCAGTATTTT. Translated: CASSRSGTRTDTQYF. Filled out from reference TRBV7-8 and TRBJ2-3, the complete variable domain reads GAGVSQSPRYKVAKRGQDVALRCDPISGHVSLFWYQQALGQGPEFLTYFQNEAQLDKSGLPSDRFFAERPEGSVSTLKIQRTQQEDSAVYLCASSRSGTRTDTQYFGPGTRLTVL.